This section outlines one T cell receptor (beta chain) sequence together with its context. Its antigen is unidentified. Germline CDR1 is MDHEN and CDR2 is SYDVKM. The CDR3 is 16 residues long. J was trimmed by 5 bases and V by 2 bases; bases with no gene match: 11. Healthy bone marrow donors made up the donor group. This sample was included in a study of cytomegalovirus exposure and HLA in healthy donors. In the PCR, 60 Vbeta and 13 Jbeta primers were used. Sequencing used immunoSEQ multiplex PCR; TCRdb keeps in-frame clones, though not all of them. The sample includes about 92,000 clones, 84% of them seen just once. Overall study findings and caveats: Beyond CMV serostatus, there was no information to go on about immune exposure. Across donors, most TCRs were seen rarely, yet some public ones were widespread. Specificity for CMV antigens was confirmed in vitro for a few of the CMV-associated chains.

Sequenced sample: PBMCs. The chain couples TRBV28 to TRBJ2-5; 7 nucleotides align to TRBD2. This sequence originates from a young woman in good health and CMV-seropositive. The CDR3 bases are TGTGCCAGCAGTTTAGCGGGAGAGAGGGATCGGGAGACCCAGTACTTC. Translating gives CASSLAGERDRETQYF.